These T cell receptor beta chains were read from a single sample in a study of CXCR3-negative and CXCR3-positive naive CD8 T cells. TCRdb reprocessed the 5' RACE reads, keeping one entry per CDR3 protein, no DNA. The ten top clones account for more than 0.3%, within a sample of roughly 100,000 distinct CDR3 sequences. The sample consisted of naive CXCR3+ CD8+ T cells from blood. The receptors stem from a human donor in good health. Some clones in this sample may be carry-over from other donors' samples. Both conserved end residues are part of each CDR3. Each record gives: J gene, V gene, CDR3 protein.

TRBJ1-1,TRBV7-7,CASSTGYGNTEAFF
TRBJ2-3,TRBV29-1,CSVVCRDTDTQYF
TRBJ2-1,TRBV20-1,CSAREPTYNEQFF
TRBJ1-4,TRBV20-1,CSARDLFGGEKLFF
TRBJ2-2,TRBV29-1,CSVGTGGTGELFF
TRBJ2-5,TRBV28,CASSLMNGETQYF
TRBJ1-2,TRBV20-1,CSASPDYGYTF
TRBJ2-7,TRBV29-1,CSVLLGNEQYF
TRBJ2-5,TRBV12-3/TRBV12-4,CASSLRGPGEETQYF
TRBJ2-5,TRBV5-1,CASSPGTGGVETQYF
TRBJ1-2,TRBV29-1,CSGAGTYGYTF
TRBJ2-1,TRBV6-5,CASSYTGGEQFF
TRBJ2-1,TRBV2,CASRPAGGIHNEQFF
TRBJ2-7,TRBV7-2,CASSFLGGASSSSYEQYF
TRBJ1-1,TRBV5-1,CASSFGTGSSTEAFF
TRBJ2-1,TRBV14,CASSQQGRTYNEQFF
TRBJ2-7,TRBV4-1,CASSQDPTTSYEQYF
TRBJ2-5,TRBV14,CASSQVNAVETQYF
TRBJ2-7,TRBV4-3,CASSQDRVPHYEQYF
TRBJ2-7,TRBV29-1,CSVEQGETYEQYF
TRBJ2-1,TRBV27,CASSLVWRFNEQFF
TRBJ1-2,TRBV15,CATSRGAQGALGYGYTF
TRBJ1-5,TRBV10-2,CASGAGGTQPQHF
TRBJ1-1,TRBV29-1,CSIARENTEAFF
TRBJ1-1,TRBV19,CASSNSGTLANEAFF
TRBJ2-3,TRBV7-3,CASSHDSLGTDTQYF
TRBJ2-1,TRBV19,CASGLAAYNEQFF
TRBJ2-1,TRBV2,CASSGETSGASYNEQFF
TRBJ2-2,TRBV28,CASSPTDTGELFF
TRBJ2-3,TRBV30,CAWRIRLAGTDTQYF
TRBJ2-1,TRBV12-3/TRBV12-4,CASTKTGGLDNEQFF
TRBJ2-7,TRBV29-1,CSAGLVAYEQYF
TRBJ1-2,TRBV10-3,CAINNPGQLYGYTF
TRBJ2-5,TRBV12-3/TRBV12-4,CASSLGGLETQYF
TRBJ2-3,TRBV28,CASSLPFGLAGIDTQYF
TRBJ2-7,TRBV28,CASSLRLAAREQYF
TRBJ2-7,TRBV7-9,CASSLSAGAGQTYEQYF
TRBJ2-2,TRBV27,CASSAGTANTGELFF
TRBJ2-3,TRBV12-3/TRBV12-4,CASGSTDTQYF
TRBJ2-3,TRBV3-1,CASSQELAGFTDTQYF
TRBJ2-7,TRBV4-2,CASSQELAAYEQYF
TRBJ2-7,TRBV29-1,CSVEADGDRGESYEQYF
TRBJ1-2,TRBV29-1,CSVVLDNYGYTF
TRBJ1-1,TRBV20-1,CSAYRQARTHEAFF
TRBJ2-1,TRBV27,CASSWASGLDYEQFF
TRBJ1-1,TRBV6-5,CASSYFAGISTEAFF
TRBJ1-1,TRBV7-9,CASSLERLLNTEAFF
TRBJ2-7,TRBV7-9,CASSTGTLYEQYF
TRBJ2-7,TRBV5-6,CASSLGTSDYEQYF
TRBJ2-1,TRBV6-6,CASSYSEEQFF
TRBJ2-7,TRBV7-6,CASSRVAGESHEQYF
TRBJ2-1,TRBV10-3,CAISDISVRGGPSYNEQFF
TRBJ1-5,TRBV9,CASSPTDGINQPQHF
TRBJ1-6,TRBV21-1,CASSSTTAVPNSPLHF
TRBJ2-7,TRBV9,CASSVDSRGLTDDGYTF
TRBJ2-1,TRBV13,CASSSPGLENEQFF
TRBJ2-7,TRBV4-1,CASSQEPPPSYEQYF
TRBJ2-5,TRBV2,CASSEIGGSGETQYF